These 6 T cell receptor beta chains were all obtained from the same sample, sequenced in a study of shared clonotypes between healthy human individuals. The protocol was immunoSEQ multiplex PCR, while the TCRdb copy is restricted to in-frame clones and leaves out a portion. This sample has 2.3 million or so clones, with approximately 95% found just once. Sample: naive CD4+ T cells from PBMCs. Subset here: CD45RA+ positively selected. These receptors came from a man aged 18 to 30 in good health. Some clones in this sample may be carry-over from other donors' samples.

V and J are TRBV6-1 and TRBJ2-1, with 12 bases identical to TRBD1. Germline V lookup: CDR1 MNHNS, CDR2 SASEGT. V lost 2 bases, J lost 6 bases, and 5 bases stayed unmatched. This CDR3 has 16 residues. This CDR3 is CASSELGQGAANEQFF. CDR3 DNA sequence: TGTGCCAGCAGTGAACTGGGACAGGGGGCTGCCAATGAGCAGTTCTTC.

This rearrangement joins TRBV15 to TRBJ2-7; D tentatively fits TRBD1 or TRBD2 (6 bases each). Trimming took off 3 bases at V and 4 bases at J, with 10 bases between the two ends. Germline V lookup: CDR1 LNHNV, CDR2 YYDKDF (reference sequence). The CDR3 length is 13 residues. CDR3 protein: CATSREGQYEQYF. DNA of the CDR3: TGTGCCACCAGCAGGGAGGGACAATACGAGCAGTACTTC.

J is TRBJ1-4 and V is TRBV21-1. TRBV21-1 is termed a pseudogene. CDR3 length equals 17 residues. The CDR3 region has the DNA TGTGCCAGCAGCAAAGGGGAAACGGGGAAGGGCGGTGAAAAACTGTTTTTT. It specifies CASSKGETGKGGEKLFF.

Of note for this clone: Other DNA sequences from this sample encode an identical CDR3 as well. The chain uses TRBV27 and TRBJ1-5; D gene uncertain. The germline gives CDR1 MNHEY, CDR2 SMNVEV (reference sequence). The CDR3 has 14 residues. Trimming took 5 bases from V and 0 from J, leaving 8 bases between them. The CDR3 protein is CASSREYSNQPQHF. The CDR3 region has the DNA TGTGCCAGCAGTAGGGAGTATAGCAATCAGCCCCAGCATTTT.

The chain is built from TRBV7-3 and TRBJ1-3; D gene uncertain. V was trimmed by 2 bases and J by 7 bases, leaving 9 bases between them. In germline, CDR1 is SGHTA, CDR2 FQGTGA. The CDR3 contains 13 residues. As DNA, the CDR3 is TGTGCCAGCAGCTTAGGGATTCGGAACACCATATATTTT. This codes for CASSLGIRNTIYF.

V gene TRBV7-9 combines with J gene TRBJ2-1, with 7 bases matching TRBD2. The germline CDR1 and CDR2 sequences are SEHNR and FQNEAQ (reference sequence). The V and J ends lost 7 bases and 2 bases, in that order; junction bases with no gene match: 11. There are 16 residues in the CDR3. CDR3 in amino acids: CASTPGGEGTYNEQFF. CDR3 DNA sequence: TGTGCCAGCACCCCTGGGGGGGAGGGGACCTACAATGAGCAGTTCTTC. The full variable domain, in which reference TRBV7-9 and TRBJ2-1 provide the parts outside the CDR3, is DTGVSQNPRHKITKRGQNVTFRCDPISEHNRLYWYRQTLGQGPEFLTYFQNEAQLEKSRLLSDRFSAERPKGSFSTLEIQRTEQGDSAMYLCASTPGGEGTYNEQFFGPGTRLTVL.